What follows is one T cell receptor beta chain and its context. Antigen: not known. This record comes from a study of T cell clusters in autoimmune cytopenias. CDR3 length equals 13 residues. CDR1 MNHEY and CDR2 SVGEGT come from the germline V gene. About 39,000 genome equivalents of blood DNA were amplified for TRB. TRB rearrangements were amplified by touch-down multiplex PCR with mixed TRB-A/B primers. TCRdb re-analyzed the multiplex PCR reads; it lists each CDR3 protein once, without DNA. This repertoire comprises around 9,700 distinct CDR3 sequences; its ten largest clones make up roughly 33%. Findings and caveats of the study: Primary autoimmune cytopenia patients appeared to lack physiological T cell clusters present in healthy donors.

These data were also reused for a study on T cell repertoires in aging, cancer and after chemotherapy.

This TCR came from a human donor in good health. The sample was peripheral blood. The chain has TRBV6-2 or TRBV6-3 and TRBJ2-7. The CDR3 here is CASSYSDTYEQYF.